The sample holds a few counts of the clone carrying this TCR beta chain. Germline V gene lookup returns CDR1 KGHDR and CDR2 SFDVKD. The germline V and J ends were trimmed by 3 bases and 5 bases, with 4 bases remaining between them. The CDR3 is made up of 12 amino acids. The data derive from a study of T-cell memory formation after mild COVID-19. MiXCR, applied by TCRdb to the 5' RACE reads, yields one record per CDR3 protein. Among 350,000 to 500,000 distinct CDR3 sequences listed, less than 25% were seen once. This TCR was recovered from an adult woman who had mild COVID-19 (a few samples of this study predate the infection). Cell type and time point are not known. The material sequenced was PBMCs or a T cell subset sorted from them (not recorded which). The chain employs TRBV24-1 and TRBJ2-1; no firm D call. The CDR3 loop reads CATSDPNNEQFF. In DNA form, the CDR3 reads TGTGCCACCAGTGATCCCAACAATGAGCAGTTCTTC.